This T cell receptor beta chain emerged from a study of shared clonotypes between healthy human individuals. The wider study: Three plates each covered CD4 naive and memory; CD8 naive two, CD8 memory one.

The CDR3 sequence is 13 residues long. After removal of 3 bases from V and 5 bases from J, the junction contained 4 bases not matched to a gene. The V gene's germline CDR1 is KGHSH and CDR2 LQKENI. The method was immunoSEQ multiplex PCR; TCRdb's version includes in-frame clones alone and lacks a portion of them. The sample shows about 530,000 clones, 95% to 97% of them seen only once. The V call is TRBV18, the J call TRBJ2-7, with 7 bases identical to TRBD2. Sequencing was performed on naive CD4+ T cells sorted from blood. Documented subset: CD45RA+ positively selected. The TCR comes from a woman aged 30 to 39 in good health. CDR3 in DNA: TGTGCCAGCTCACCCGTAGGGACTAACGAGCAGTACTTC. Protein product: CASSPVGTNEQYF. Full variable domain (outside the CDR3, taken from reference TRBV18 and TRBJ2-7): NAGVMQNPRHLVRRRGQEARLRCSPMKGHSHVYWYRQLPEEGLKFMVYLQKENIIDESGMPKERFSAEFPKEGPSILRIQQVVRGDSAAYFCASSPVGTNEQYFGPGTRLTVT.